The 8 T cell receptor beta chains below were found in one sample sequenced in a study of blood T cells in healthy people across ages. Primers used in a second PCR of roughly 7 to 12 cycles were a sample-barcoded 5' primer and a J-beta primer mix. Each CDR3 protein is one row after TCRdb ran MiXCR on the 5' RACE reads. The table includes hundreds of thousands of distinct CDR3 sequences, about three fifths detected once. Sequenced input: blood. The receptors come from a man aged 25 to 40 in good health.

The rearrangement links TRBV10-3 to TRBJ2-7; tentative D call: TRBD1 (6 bases). This CDR3 spans 13 amino acids. Germline V gene lookup returns CDR1 ENHRY and CDR2 SYGVKD. V dropped 6 bases and J dropped 5 bases, with 14 bases sitting between them. The CDR3 DNA follows: TGTGCCATCAGCAGGGGTTTAAACGACGAGCAGTACTTC. This codes for CAISRGLNDEQYF.

The chain combines TRBV4-3 with TRBJ1-2; a weak D match, TRBD1 (5 bases). Germline V gene data show CDR1 as LGHNA and CDR2 as YSLEER. Trimming shortened V by 0 bases and J by 6 bases, and 20 bases separated the two germline ends. The CDR3 extends over 17 amino acids. Here the CDR3 DNA reads TGCGCCAGCAGCCAAGATGAGGGACCTCTTCTGCGGGATGGCTACACCTTC. Protein: CASSQDEGPLLRDGYTF.

The chain employs TRBV15 and TRBJ2-7; a weak D match, TRBD2 (6 bases). Germline V gene lookup returns CDR1 LNHNV and CDR2 YYDKDF (reference sequence). The CDR3 consists of 14 residues. The V and J ends lost 4 bases and 3 bases respectively, with 13 bases between them. For the CDR3, the DNA is TGTGCCACCAGCATCGCGCAGGGAGGCTACGAGCAGTACTTC. This encodes CATSIAQGGYEQYF.

This clonotype was detected many times. The chain recombines TRBV5-5 with TRBJ1-4; D remains ambiguous. Germline loops: CDR1 SGHKS, CDR2 YYEKEE (reference sequence). The CDR3 runs 13 residues. Between the trimmed V and J ends, which lost 1 base and 10 bases, there was a span of 11 bases. CDR3 DNA: TGTGCCAGCAGCTTGCTTGATTTGGGAAAACTGTTTTTT. This gives the protein CASSLLDLGKLFF.

This clonotype was observed a single time. The CDR3 nucleotides are TGTGCCAGCAGTTTAGGAACGGGGTTCGGAAACATTCAGTACTTC. It translates to CASSLGTGFGNIQYF. The rearrangement uses TRBV27 and TRBJ2-4; a possible D gene is TRBD2 (5 bases). The CDR3 sequence is 15 residues long. The V end lost 2 bases, the J end lost 6 bases, and 14 bases lay between the germline ends. Per the germline V gene, CDR1 is MNHEY and CDR2 is SMNVEV (reference sequence).

The V gene is TRBV12-3 or TRBV12-4, the J gene TRBJ1-5, with no clear D. Trimming took 4 bases from V and 6 from J, leaving 7 bases between them. This CDR3 has 12 amino acids. This chain's CDR3 is CASSSTSQPQHF. CDR3 coding DNA: TGTGCCAGCAGTTCCACCAGTCAGCCCCAGCATTTT.

This clonotype was recorded only once. The genes are TRBV28 and TRBJ1-6, with D hard to call. V was shortened by 3 bases and J by 9 bases, with 6 bases between the two germline ends. The germline gives CDR1 MDHEN, CDR2 SYDVKM. This CDR3 has 12 residues. CDR3 nucleotides: TGTGCCAGCAGTTTCGGGTCTTCACCCCTCCACTTT. Translated, it gives CASSFGSSPLHF.

CDR3 nucleotide sequence: TGTGCCAGCAGTGCTCGGGATAAGCAGTACTTC. Translated: CASSARDKQYF. V usage is TRBV2 and J usage is TRBJ2-4, with a weak D call TRBD2 (5 bases). The CDR3 runs to 11 residues. The germline gives CDR1 SNHLY, CDR2 FYNNEI. V lost 4 bases and J 13 bases, leaving 11 bases between the germline ends.